Listed here are 21 T cell receptor beta chains from one sample, sequenced in a study of vaccination and CD4 T cells after COVID-19. For these receptors, no antigen is known. Treatment here: approximately 11-day PBMC culture with coronavirus spike peptide pools or control peptides (ViraFEST assay). Once obtained from cultured CD4+ T cells, the DNA was sequenced using the Oncomine TCR Beta short-read assay. TCRdb independently ran MiXCR on the PCR reads; one entry per CDR3 protein. The sample yields about 14,000 distinct CDR3 sequences, 60% to 70% seen once. Source material: CD4+ T cells from blood, cultured in vitro. The receptors stem from a human donor who had recovered from COVID-19.

CDR3 in DNA: TGTGCCTGGACGCCTGAGGGGACTAGCGGACTTAATGAGCAGTTCTTC. Its protein is CAWTPEGTSGLNEQFF. This rearrangement joins TRBV30 to TRBJ2-1, with TRBD2 identical over 11 bases. With V trimmed by 4 bases and J by 7 bases, 12 bases remained unmatched. CDR3 length equals 16 residues. In germline, CDR1 is GTSNPN, CDR2 SVGIG (reference sequence).

The chain combines TRBV21-1 with TRBJ1-2; no DNA check was done on the table's D call, TRBD1. TRBV21-1 is termed a pseudogene. This CDR3 spans 14 amino acids. This chain's CDR3 is CASSKKRGSYGYTF. DNA of the CDR3: TGTGCCAGCAGCAAAAAAAGGGGTAGCTATGGCTACACCTTC.

The chain employs TRBV18 and TRBJ1-2, with D perhaps matching TRBD1 (5 bases). The V gene's germline CDR1 is KGHSH and CDR2 LQKENI. CDR3 size: 16 residues. Trimming removed 0 bases from V and 8 bases from J, with 19 bases in between. The CDR3 spells CASSPPSRGVDGGYTF. CDR3 sequence (DNA): TGTGCCAGCTCACCACCGTCAAGGGGCGTTGACGGGGGCTACACCTTC.

This clonotype was counted a single time. This sequence joins TRBV24-1 and TRBJ2-1; D could derive from TRBD1 or TRBD2 (5 bases each). The CDR3 consists of 15 residues. V was clipped by 7 bases and J by 0 bases, with 12 bases between them. CDR1 and CDR2 (germline): KGHDR, SFDVKD. CDR3 nucleotides: TGTGCCACCAGGGCTGCTGGGGGCTCCTACAATGAGCAGTTCTTC. It codes for CATRAAGGSYNEQFF.

V gene TRBV7-2 combines with J gene TRBJ2-3; 10 bases line up with TRBD2. Germline assignment: CDR1 SGHTA and CDR2 FQGNSA. V lost 5 bases to trimming and J lost 1 base; unmatched junction nucleotides: 9. The CDR3 length is 17 residues. This CDR3 is CASSQVAGTSGTDTQYF. DNA for the CDR3: TGTGCCAGCAGCCAAGTAGCCGGGACTAGCGGCACAGATACGCAGTATTTT.

This clonotype was found a few times. The rearrangement uses TRBV19 and TRBJ2-3; TRBD1 is a possible D gene (6 bases). There are 14 residues in the CDR3. Trimming took off 7 bases at V and 3 bases at J, with 14 bases between the two ends. Germline lookup yields CDR1 LNHDA and CDR2 SQIVND (reference sequence). The CDR3 DNA follows: TGTGCCAGTACCCTGACAGGAATGACAGATACGCAGTATTTT. Encoded protein: CASTLTGMTDTQYF.

This clonotype occurred once. The chain recombines TRBV10-3 with TRBJ1-5; D is possibly TRBD1 (5 bases). This CDR3 comprises 13 residues. The germline V and J ends were trimmed by 7 bases and 4 bases, with 11 bases remaining between them. Germline V gives CDR1 ENHRY, CDR2 SYGVKD. CDR3 protein: CAINRDGNQPQHF. As DNA, the CDR3 is TGTGCCATCAATAGGGACGGTAATCAGCCCCAGCATTTT.

By sample share, this clonotype is large (0.1 to 1%). CDR3 bases: TGTGCCAGCAGCCCGGGCCCCGGAGGGGAGACCCAGTACTTC. Encoded protein: CASSPGPGGETQYF. The chain has TRBV11-2 and TRBJ2-5; D is possibly TRBD2 (6 bases). With 5 bases removed from V and 5 bases from J, the gap between germline ends came to 15 bases. From germline, CDR1 is SGHAT and CDR2 FQNNGV. The CDR3 spans 14 residues.

The V and J genes are TRBV7-8 and TRBJ2-7; D unresolved. The V and J ends lost 6 bases and 6 bases respectively, with 12 bases between them. CDR3 length: 12 amino acids. Germline-derived CDR1 and CDR2 are SGHVS and FQNEAQ. The CDR3, as DNA: TGTGCCAGCAGGGCTACTGGAAGCGAGCAGTACTTC. Amino acid sequence: CASRATGSEQYF.

The chain carries TRBV2 and TRBJ1-1; D is ambiguous. CDR3 length equals 14 residues. With 4 bases removed from V and 5 bases from J, the gap between germline ends came to 14 bases. Per the germline V gene, CDR1 is SNHLY and CDR2 is FYNNEI. The CDR3 nucleotides read TGTGCCAGCAGTGGGCCGGGAGGAGGTACTGAAGCTTTCTTT. Amino acids: CASSGPGGGTEAFF.

The chain couples TRBV27 to TRBJ2-2; D assignment may be TRBD1 or TRBD2 (5 bases each). Trimming took 8 bases from V and 2 from J, leaving 12 bases between them. This CDR3 contains 14 residues. CDR1 MNHEY and CDR2 SMNVEV come from the germline V gene (reference sequence). CDR3 region: CASLSGQNTGELFF. The DNA for the CDR3 is TGTGCCAGCTTAAGCGGACAAAACACCGGGGAGCTGTTTTTT.

This chain connects TRBV20-1 to TRBJ1-3; 7 nucleotides agree with TRBD1. Germline values: CDR1 DFQATT, CDR2 SNEGSKA (reference sequence). Trimming at V came to 3 bases and at J to 4 bases, leaving 6 bases not matched to a gene. This CDR3 contains 14 residues. The CDR3 reads CSAREGARGNTIYF. Here the CDR3 DNA reads TGCAGTGCTAGGGAGGGGGCGCGGGGAAACACCATATATTTT.

This chain uses TRBV24-1 with TRBJ1-1, with D possibly being TRBD1 (6 bases). This CDR3 has 13 residues. Trimming left V 9 bases short and J 6 bases short, with 16 bases between. Germline CDR1 KGHDR, CDR2 SFDVKD. The CDR3 DNA reads TGTGCCACCCAGGGGCCCGAACCTTCTGAAGCTTTCTTT. Protein: CATQGPEPSEAFF.

The chain uses TRBV27 and TRBJ1-5, with 7 bases that match TRBD1. The V segment lost 4 bases and the J segment 3 bases; nucleotides outside the gene matches: 9. The germline V gene encodes CDR1 MNHEY and CDR2 SMNVEV (reference sequence). This CDR3 is built from 16 residues. The CDR3: CASSSPTGVDNQPQHF. CDR3 nucleotides: TGTGCCAGCAGTTCCCCCACAGGGGTAGACAATCAGCCCCAGCATTTT.

The chain uses TRBV7-3 and TRBJ2-3, with D perhaps TRBD2 (6 bases). From germline, CDR1 is SGHTA and CDR2 FQGTGA. The CDR3 is 16 amino acids. The V gene lost 0 bases and the J gene lost 0 bases, with 10 bases spanning the gap. Written as DNA, the CDR3 is TGTGCCAGCAGCTTAACGCGGGGCCCGAGCACAGATACGCAGTATTTT. Its translation: CASSLTRGPSTDTQYF.

The chain couples TRBV19 to TRBJ2-1; D remains unclear. CDR1 is LNHDA, CDR2 SQIVND, per germline (reference sequence). This CDR3 is built from 15 residues. V lost 7 bases, J lost 3 bases, and 16 bases lay in between. CDR3 nucleotide sequence: TGTGCCAGTACGGGTGGACCCCGTAACTACAATGAGCAGTTCTTC. Translation: CASTGGPRNYNEQFF.

The chain combines TRBV27 with TRBJ1-6, with TRBD1 matching 9 bases. Germline V CDR1 and CDR2: MNHEY, SMNVEV (reference sequence). Trimming cost V 5 bases and J 10 bases; bases outside gene matches: 6. CDR3 length equals 14 residues. CDR3 residues: CASSLTGGGSPLHF. In DNA, the CDR3 is TGTGCCAGCAGTCTGACAGGGGGTGGCTCACCCCTCCACTTT.

This chain links TRBV7-9 with TRBJ2-1, with TRBD2 matching 12 bases. Germline CDR1 and CDR2: SEHNR and FQNEAQ (reference sequence). V dropped 5 bases and J dropped 5; count of bases not matched to a gene: 4. The CDR3 contains 15 residues. The CDR3 loop is CASSHGLAGNNEQFF. CDR3 nucleotide sequence: TGTGCCAGCAGCCACGGACTAGCGGGAAACAATGAGCAGTTCTTC.

The rearrangement uses TRBV7-8 and TRBJ2-1; 12 nucleotides match TRBD2. The J segment lost 4 bases and the V segment lost 4 bases, leaving 8 bases of the junction unmatched. Germline V CDR1 and CDR2: SGHVS, FQNEAQ. The CDR3 covers 17 residues. The CDR3 reads CASSSPLAGGVYNEQFF. In DNA form, the CDR3 reads TGTGCCAGCAGCTCCCCCCTAGCGGGAGGGGTGTACAATGAGCAGTTCTTC.

This clonotype was seen more than once but under ten times. CDR3 in DNA: TGCGCCAGCAGCCTACGGGGGGAGACTGAAGCTTTCTTT. Translated: CASSLRGETEAFF. This chain uses TRBV5-1 with TRBJ1-1; tentative D call: TRBD1 (5 bases). V lost 4 bases and J lost 5, with 12 bases in between. CDR3 length equals 13 residues. Germline CDR1 SGHRS, CDR2 YFSETQ. The entire variable domain, with the rest obtained from reference TRBV5-1 and TRBJ1-1, is as follows: KAGVTQTPRYLIKTRGQQVTLSCSPISGHRSVSWYQQTPGQGLQFLFEYFSETQRNKGNFPGRFSGRQFSNSRSEMNVSTLELGDSALYLCASSLRGETEAFFGQGTRLTVV.

As for this clonotype: Just one base apart from a much larger clone, this may be a read error. The chain couples TRBV12-3 or TRBV12-4 to TRBJ2-7, with D perhaps matching TRBD1 (5 bases). The CDR3 extends over 19 amino acids. CDR3 in amino acids: CAGSSLTPQQAGAYYEQYF. DNA of the CDR3: TGTGCCGGCAGTTCACTTACGCCCCAACAGGCCGGAGCTTACTACGAGCAGTACTTC.